This entry describes one T cell receptor beta chain. The target antigen is unknown. This sample is part of a study of CD8+CD57+ T cells in acquired aplastic anemia. Study-wide results and caveats: It was found that some 30 CD8+ CDR3 sequences were shared between patients and controls.

Patients chosen for sequencing had CD8+CD57+ cells that had expanded, as shown by flow cytometry. Germline CDR1 is LNHDA and CDR2 is SQIVND (reference sequence). V lost 10 bases and J lost 1, with 13 bases in between. The CDR3 covers 13 residues. Genomic DNA templated the TCR beta VDJ and CDR3 profiling. A single record per CDR3 protein comes from TCRdb applying MiXCR to the reads. Counted here are some 150,000 distinct CDR3 sequences, over 70% occurring once; the ten biggest clones make up about 50%. Input material: sorted CD4+, CD8+, or CD8+CD57+ T cells (not recorded which) from PBMCs. The chain uses TRBV19 and TRBJ1-1; D is uncertain. This receptor was identified in a human donor with aplastic anemia. DNA of the CDR3: TGTGCCACCTCCCCCGGCACGAACACTGAAGCTTTCTTT. Encoded protein: CATSPGTNTEAFF.